The 19 T cell receptor beta chains listed next were all sequenced from one sample in a study of Ad26.COV2.S vaccination and SARS-CoV-2 variants. Assay: immunoSEQ multiplex PCR; the TCRdb copy retains only in-frame clones and omits some. The sample comprises about 680,000 clones, around 89% of which are singletons, and over 1.3% rests with the top ten. The treatment was: around 19 received Ad26.COV2.S at low or high dose, single or two shots; about 5 received placebo; per-sample allocation not given. Day 63 after the first vaccine or placebo injection was the time point for sampling. The source material was peripheral blood, sampled in a trial of Ad26.COV2.S vaccine versus placebo. Receptors were obtained from a person aged 18-60 years who received the Ad26.COV2.S COVID-19 vaccine or a placebo.

This clone was seen once. V is TRBV7-3 and J is TRBJ2-2; 7 bases match TRBD2. The CDR3 has 15 amino acids. V dropped 2 bases and J dropped 0; count of bases not matched to a gene: 0. From germline, CDR1 is SGHTA and CDR2 FQGTGA. The CDR3 loop reads CASSLAGANTGELFF. The CDR3 DNA is TGTGCCAGCAGCTTAGCGGGGGCGAACACCGGGGAGCTGTTTTTT.

This chain links TRBV12-3 or TRBV12-4 with TRBJ1-4; 8 nucleotides agree with TRBD1. With 9 bases clipped from V and 8 bases from J, the junction kept 8 bases outside the gene matches. The CDR3 runs to 13 residues. The CDR3 DNA sequence: TGTGCCAGTCGTCAGGGGGCGCAGGAAAAACTGTTTTTT. It yields the protein CASRQGAQEKLFF.

This clone was seen once. V gene TRBV6-5 combines with J gene TRBJ1-6, with a tentative D call TRBD1 (5 bases). Germline V lookup: CDR1 MNHEY, CDR2 SVGAGI. CDR3 size: 13 residues. Trimming left V 8 bases short and J 9 bases short, with 14 bases between. As DNA, the CDR3 is TGTGCCAGCTGGGCCCGGGGGGGTTCACCCCTCCACTTT. It encodes CASWARGGSPLHF.

This chain uses TRBV10-1 with TRBJ2-5; 9 bases map to TRBD2. This CDR3 is built from 16 residues. V dropped 4 bases and J dropped 5; count of bases not matched to a gene: 11. CDR1 and CDR2 from the germline V gene are WNHNN and SYGVQD (reference sequence). The CDR3 nucleotides are TGCGCCAGCAGTGGACAAGTACTAGCGGGCGGGGAGACCCAGTACTTC. Its translation is CASSGQVLAGGETQYF.

CDR3 DNA: TGCGCCAGCAGCCAAGCCCCGCAGCGAGGGAATTCACCCCTCCACTTT. Translating gives CASSQAPQRGNSPLHF. This rearrangement joins TRBV4-1 to TRBJ1-6; D gene uncertain. Germline CDR1 is MGHRA and CDR2 is YSYEKL. V lost 1 base and J 7 bases, leaving 14 bases between the germline ends. The CDR3 contains 16 residues.

This clone has a single count. V gene TRBV15 combines with J gene TRBJ2-7; TRBD2 is a possible D gene (5 bases). The CDR3 covers 16 residues. The germline CDR1 and CDR2 sequences are LNHNV and YYDKDF (reference sequence). The V gene lost 0 bases and the J gene lost 1 base, with 13 bases spanning the gap. The CDR3 region is CATSRDETTISYEQYF. As DNA, the CDR3 is TGTGCCACCAGCAGAGATGAGACTACCATATCCTACGAGCAGTACTTC. The full variable domain, completed using reference TRBV15 and TRBJ2-7, is DAMVIQNPRYQVTQFGKPVTLSCSQTLNHNVMYWYQQKSSQAPKLLFHYYDKDFNNEADTPDNFQSRRPNTSFCFLDIRSPGLGDTAMYLCATSRDETTISYEQYFGPGTRLTVT.

This rearrangement joins TRBV19 to TRBJ2-1; TRBD1 is a possible D gene (5 bases). V lost 10 bases to trimming and J lost 0 bases, with 13 bases between them. Germline CDR1 LNHDA, CDR2 SQIVND (reference sequence). The CDR3 loop spans 14 amino acids. CDR3 region: CATGHLYSYNEQFF. The CDR3 DNA reads TGTGCCACAGGACACCTGTACTCCTACAATGAGCAGTTCTTC.

The J gene is TRBJ2-7, the V gene TRBV3-1 (or the pseudogene TRBV3-2); 10 bases agree with TRBD1. The ends lost 1 base at V and 3 bases at J; junction bases unmatched: 6. CDR1 is LGHDT, CDR2 YNNKEL, per germline (reference sequence). This CDR3 has 16 residues. This CDR3 is CASSQVPGQGYYEQYF. The CDR3 DNA is TGTGCCAGCAGCCAAGTGCCGGGACAGGGGTACTACGAGCAGTACTTC.

The J gene is TRBJ2-3, the V gene TRBV19; D is uncertain. V lost 3 bases and J 2 bases, leaving 15 bases between the germline ends. Germline V gene data show CDR1 as LNHDA and CDR2 as SQIVND (reference sequence). This CDR3 comprises 16 residues. CDR3 residues: CASSMIGSPFTDTQYF. As DNA, the CDR3 is TGTGCCAGTAGTATGATCGGTTCACCCTTCACAGATACGCAGTATTTT. The whole variable domain, remainder taken from reference TRBV19 and TRBJ2-3, is DGGITQSPKYLFRKEGQNVTLSCEQNLNHDAMYWYRQDPGQGLRLIYYSQIVNDFQKGDIAEGYSVSREKKESFPLTVTSAQKNPTAFYLCASSMIGSPFTDTQYFGPGTRLTVL.

The rearrangement links TRBV24-1 to TRBJ1-2, with D maybe TRBD1 (6 bases). Germline loops: CDR1 KGHDR, CDR2 SFDVKD. The CDR3 is 12 residues long. V was trimmed by 3 bases and J by 8 bases, leaving 9 bases between them. The CDR3 loop is CATSDPGEGYTF. In DNA, the CDR3 is TGTGCCACCAGTGATCCAGGGGAGGGCTACACCTTC.

The chain has TRBV15 and TRBJ1-5, with 10 bases aligning to TRBD1. This CDR3 spans 12 amino acids. The V segment lost 5 bases and the J segment 14 bases; nucleotides outside the gene matches: 6. Germline loops: CDR1 LNHNV, CDR2 YYDKDF (reference sequence). Here the CDR3 DNA reads TGTGCCACCAGCTCAAGTGGGACAGGGGAGCATTTT. Protein: CATSSSGTGEHF.

This clone was recorded once. The chain is built from TRBV9 and TRBJ1-3; D gene uncertain. There are 18 residues in the CDR3. V was shortened by 0 bases and J by 0 bases, with 16 bases between the two germline ends. Germline-derived CDR1 and CDR2 are SGDLS and YYNGEE. The CDR3 DNA sequence: TGTGCCAGCAGCGTAGCGGACGTCCGGGATTACTCTGGAAACACCATATATTTT. Protein product: CASSVADVRDYSGNTIYF.

The chain couples TRBV7-9 to TRBJ2-4; tentatively, D is TRBD2 (7 bases). Trimming left V 3 bases short and J 1 base short, with 13 bases between. Germline V lookup: CDR1 SEHNR, CDR2 FQNEAQ (reference sequence). The CDR3 is 16 amino acids. CDR3 region: CASSFGGPLAKNIQYF. Written as DNA, the CDR3 is TGTGCCAGCAGCTTCGGGGGGCCACTTGCCAAAAACATTCAGTACTTC.

This clone appeared a few times. The genes are TRBV5-6 and TRBJ2-2, with 10 bases that match TRBD2. Germline V gives CDR1 SGHDT, CDR2 YYEEEE. Trimming cost V 2 bases and J 6 bases; bases outside gene matches: 4. CDR3 length equals 15 residues. CDR3 loop: CASSFVLAGAGELFF. Here the CDR3 DNA reads TGTGCCAGCAGCTTCGTCCTAGCGGGAGCCGGGGAGCTGTTTTTT.

V usage is TRBV5-4 and J usage is TRBJ1-2, with 9 bases that match TRBD1. The J segment lost 4 bases and the V segment lost 4 bases, leaving 8 bases of the junction unmatched. Looked up from germline, CDR1 is SGHNT and CDR2 is YYREEE (reference sequence). The CDR3 sequence is 15 residues long. The CDR3 DNA follows: TGTGCCAGCAGCCTCTGGACAGGGGCCAGCTATGGCTACACCTTC. As protein: CASSLWTGASYGYTF. Full variable domain (outside the CDR3, taken from reference TRBV5-4 and TRBJ1-2): ETGVTQSPTHLIKTRGQQVTLRCSSQSGHNTVSWYQQALGQGPQFIFQYYREEENGRGNFPPRFSGLQFPNYSSELNVNALELDDSALYLCASSLWTGASYGYTFGSGTRLTVV.

This rearrangement joins TRBV7-9 to TRBJ1-5; D may be TRBD1 (5 bases). The CDR3 contains 15 residues. Trimming cost V 5 bases and J 0 bases, with 11 bases left between them. CDR1 and CDR2 from the germline V gene are SEHNR and FQNEAQ (reference sequence). CDR3 in DNA: TGTGCCAGCAGCACCAATGGGGGTAGCAATCAGCCCCAGCATTTT. It specifies CASSTNGGSNQPQHF.

The chain carries TRBV5-5 and TRBJ2-4, with 8 bases matching TRBD1. With V trimmed by 0 bases and J by 8 bases, 10 bases remained unmatched. The CDR3 is made up of 16 amino acids. Germline CDR1 is SGHKS and CDR2 is YYEKEE (reference sequence). The CDR3 region has the DNA TGTGCCAGCAGCTTGGAGGGGTCAGGGGGCGTGCACATTCAGTACTTC. Its protein is CASSLEGSGGVHIQYF.

The chain couples TRBV30 to TRBJ1-4; D not certain. Germline V gene sequence: CDR1 GTSNPN, CDR2 SVGIG (reference sequence). CDR3 length: 14 amino acids. The V and J ends lost 4 bases and 2 bases respectively, with 11 bases between them. For the CDR3, the DNA is TGTGCCTGGACCAGACATCGGACTAATGAAAAACTGTTTTTT. It specifies CAWTRHRTNEKLFF.

CDR3 DNA sequence: TGTGCCAGCAGTTACGCCGGGTCTCCATACGAGCAGTACTTC. Translating it yields CASSYAGSPYEQYF. The J gene is TRBJ2-7, the V gene TRBV6-5; D is unclear. Deletions cut 2 bases from V and 4 bases from J, with 12 bases between. CDR3 size: 14 residues. The germline V gene has CDR1 MNHEY and CDR2 SVGAGI.